This T cell receptor beta chain was captured in a study of cytomegalovirus exposure and HLA in healthy donors. Vbeta (60) and Jbeta (13) primers were used in the PCR. The repertoire was sequenced with immunoSEQ multiplex PCR; TCRdb's copy has only in-frame clones and lacks some. The sample yields 70,000 to 100,000 clones, approximately 80% seen once. The germline V gene encodes CDR1 SGHRS and CDR2 YFSETQ. The CDR3 runs to 13 residues. V lost 4 bases to trimming and J lost 7 bases, with 14 bases between them. This TCR came from a man aged 18 to 30 in good health and CMV-seronegative. Sequenced sample: PBMCs. The chain links TRBV5-1 to TRBJ1-1; D is unresolved. The DNA of the CDR3 is TGCGCCAGCAGCCGGACCCCCGGGGTTGAAGCTTTCTTT. Translating it yields CASSRTPGVEAFF.